This TCR beta chain derives from a study of regulatory T cells in long-lasting Graves disease. The time point is: newly diagnosed GD, antithyroid drugs for less than 3 months. The TCR library was made from RNA that had been extracted from PBMCs in TRIzol. The TCR beta library used iRepertoire HTBI primers with Arm-PCR amplification of CDR3. TCRdb redid the calling of the multiplex PCR reads with MiXCR, one entry per CDR3 protein. Among around 400,000 distinct CDR3 sequences, roughly a sixth were seen once, and the ten largest hold 20% to 25%. In its sample, this clonotype was seen once. The V gene end was trimmed by 0 bases and the J gene end by 2 bases; junction bases not matched to a gene: 5. Germline CDR1 is SGHRS and CDR2 is YFSETQ. This CDR3 has 16 amino acids.

The sequence derives from a female donor with Graves disease. Material: peripheral blood mononuclear cells (PBMCs), obtained at new diagnosis, from a patient treated with antithyroid drugs. The V and J genes are TRBV5-1 and TRBJ2-1; 7 bases are a match to TRBD1. DNA for the CDR3: TGCGCCAGCAGCTTGGAGGGGGCAACTACCTACAATGAGCAGTTCTTC. Translated: CASSLEGATTYNEQFF.